A single sample gave rise to the 19 T cell receptor beta chains below, sequenced in a study of blood T cells in healthy people across ages. Using a J-beta primer mix together with a sample-barcoded 5' primer, a second PCR was run for about 7 to 12 cycles. A single record per CDR3 protein comes from TCRdb applying MiXCR to the 5' RACE reads. Of 850,000 to 950,000 distinct CDR3 sequences listed, about 28% are singletons. The sequencing sample was made of blood. The receptors here all came from a woman of 80 years or more in good health.

This clonotype was seen many times. The chain uses TRBV18 and TRBJ1-2; D uncertain. Trimming removed 0 bases from V and 4 bases from J, with 12 bases in between. The CDR3 sequence is 15 residues long. From germline, CDR1 is KGHSH and CDR2 LQKENI. Here the CDR3 DNA reads TGTGCCAGCTCACCACCGGGAACAGCGACCTATGGCTACACCTTC. This sequence encodes CASSPPGTATYGYTF.

This clonotype was seen a handful of times. A read error may be the cause here, since a much bigger clone is one base away. This chain links TRBV20-1 with TRBJ1-2, with D perhaps TRBD1 (5 bases). From germline, CDR1 is DFQATT and CDR2 SNEGSKA (reference sequence). The CDR3 is 12 residues long. The CDR3 region is CRARGVGAGYTF. The CDR3 region has the DNA TGCAGGGCTAGAGGAGTCGGGGCCGGCTACACCTTC.

This clonotype has at least ten counts. This chain joins TRBV11-2 and TRBJ2-7; tentative D call: TRBD2 (5 bases). The V end was cut by 4 bases, the J end by 7 bases, with 17 bases between. Germline V gene sequence: CDR1 SGHAT, CDR2 FQNNGV. This CDR3 comprises 14 residues. The CDR3 here is CASSSLNRGGEQYF. The CDR3 DNA is TGTGCCAGCAGCTCCCTAAACCGGGGTGGTGAGCAGTACTTC.

This clonotype showed up many times. The chain carries TRBV20-1 and TRBJ2-7, with 11 bases fitting TRBD1. This CDR3 has 14 amino acids. The germline V gene encodes CDR1 DFQATT and CDR2 SNEGSKA (reference sequence). V shed 3 bases and J 7 bases; nucleotides not matched to a gene: 8. The CDR3 DNA follows: TGCAGTGCTAGGGGGACAGGGGGAATCGGGGAGCAGTACTTC. Its translation: CSARGTGGIGEQYF.

Of note for this clonotype: This could be a read error, since a much larger clone is one nucleotide away. V and J are TRBV7-2 and TRBJ2-3, with D perhaps matching TRBD2 (7 bases). The CDR3 consists of 16 residues. Germline V gene lookup returns CDR1 SGHTA and CDR2 FQGNSA. The CDR3 bases are TGTGCCAGCAGTTTCCAGAGGGGGGGCATCCACGATATGCAGTATTTT. It translates to CASSFQRGGIHDMQYF.

The chain carries TRBV6-1 and TRBJ1-2, with D maybe TRBD1 (5 bases). The V gene's germline CDR1 is MNHNS and CDR2 SASEGT. CDR3 size: 14 residues. Trimming left V 4 bases short and J 8 bases short, with 17 bases between. The CDR3 nucleotides are TGTGCCAGCAGTGCCCGAGGGGTGCTGAGCGGCTACACCTTC. Residues: CASSARGVLSGYTF.

The chain combines TRBV7-2 with TRBJ2-1; 8 nucleotides match TRBD2. After removal of 8 bases from V and 13 bases from J, the junction contained 13 bases not matched to a gene. Germline V gene sequence: CDR1 SGHTA, CDR2 FQGNSA. The CDR3 runs to 13 residues. The CDR3 spells CASRLAGGETQFF. In DNA form, the CDR3 reads TGTGCCAGCCGGCTAGCGGGTGGGGAGACCCAGTTCTTC.

The rearrangement uses TRBV5-1 and TRBJ2-5, with 12 bases lining up with TRBD1. V lost 3 bases, J lost 4 bases, and 7 bases stayed unmatched. The CDR3 consists of 16 residues. Per the germline V gene, CDR1 is SGHRS and CDR2 is YFSETQ. CDR3 region: CASSSAGTGGGETQYF. The CDR3 region has the DNA TGCGCCAGCAGCTCCGCCGGGACAGGGGGCGGAGAGACCCAGTACTTC. The whole variable domain, remainder taken from reference TRBV5-1 and TRBJ2-5, is KAGVTQTPRYLIKTRGQQVTLSCSPISGHRSVSWYQQTPGQGLQFLFEYFSETQRNKGNFPGRFSGRQFSNSRSEMNVSTLELGDSALYLCASSSAGTGGGETQYFGPGTRLLVL.

In its sample, this clonotype was seen many times. V gene TRBV3-1 combines with J gene TRBJ2-1; possible D gene TRBD1, 5 bases. This CDR3 is 16 amino acids long. CDR1 is LGHDT, CDR2 YNNKEL, per germline (reference sequence). The V end lost 4 bases, the J end lost 6 bases, and 19 bases lay between the germline ends. The CDR3 region is CASSPVDSYRGNEQFF. CDR3 DNA: TGTGCCAGCAGCCCGGTCGACAGCTATAGAGGCAATGAGCAGTTCTTC.

This clonotype was recorded a few times. The junction and the germline gene differ at one end; a read error may be behind it. The chain carries TRBV12-3 or TRBV12-4 and TRBJ1-1; unclear D gene. This CDR3 is 12 amino acids long. The CDR3 loop is CARSLASAEAFF. The CDR3 region has the DNA TGTGCCCGCAGTTTAGCCAGCGCTGAAGCTTTCTTT.

The chain employs TRBV5-6 and TRBJ1-4; D is unresolved. The CDR3 extends over 15 amino acids. The ends were cut back, 4 bases at V and 9 bases at J, with 19 bases in the middle. The germline CDR1 and CDR2 sequences are SGHDT and YYEEEE. CDR3 DNA: TGTGCCAGCAGCAAACTAGTCGGGGAGAGGAAAAAACTGTTTTTT. It specifies CASSKLVGERKKLFF.

This clonotype was seen a handful of times. Being one base from a much bigger clone, this may be a read error. The V and J genes are TRBV7-2 and TRBJ2-7; no firm D call. V gave up 3 bases and J gave up 6 bases, with 12 bases separating them. The CDR3 is 13 amino acids. CDR1 and CDR2 from the germline V gene are SGHTA and FQGNSA. CDR3 nucleotide sequence: TGTGCCAGCAGCTTCCAGGAGAGGCTCGAGCAGTACTTC. Translation gives CASSFQERLEQYF.

The chain recombines TRBV7-2 with TRBJ2-7; no reliable D call. V lost 1 base to trimming and J lost 7 bases, with 11 bases between them. Germline CDR1 reads SGHTA; CDR2 reads FQGNSA. This CDR3 region has 13 residues. CDR3 region: CASSLVPNMEQYF. CDR3 nucleotide sequence: TGTGCCAGCAGCTTAGTACCCAATATGGAGCAGTACTTC.

This clonotype occurred a few times. The V gene is TRBV7-2, the J gene TRBJ2-5, with D possibly TRBD2 on 5 matching bases. Per the germline V gene, CDR1 is SGHTA and CDR2 is FQGNSA. V was clipped by 9 bases and J by 4 bases, with 12 bases between them. The length of the CDR3 is 12 residues. The CDR3: CASSRGLETQYF. DNA for the CDR3: TGTGCCAGTTCCCGGGGTTTAGAGACCCAGTACTTC.

In its sample, this clonotype was seen a few times. The chain links TRBV2 to TRBJ1-2; D may be TRBD1 (5 bases). The CDR3 runs to 14 residues. Germline CDR1 reads SNHLY; CDR2 reads FYNNEI. The V gene lost 1 base and the J gene lost 5 bases, with 11 bases spanning the gap. The CDR3 DNA reads as TGTGCCAGCAGTGAAGTCCCTAAGGGGTATGGCTACACCTTC. Its translation: CASSEVPKGYGYTF.

The chain combines TRBV9 with TRBJ2-5, with a weak D call TRBD1 (7 bases). This CDR3 region has 15 residues. Germline values: CDR1 SGDLS, CDR2 YYNGEE. Trimming took off 2 bases at V and 5 bases at J, with 16 bases between the two ends. The CDR3 loop is CASSVGQGGGETQYF. In nucleotides, the CDR3 is TGTGCCAGCAGCGTCGGCCAGGGGGGTGGGGAGACCCAGTACTTC.

This clonotype was counted ten times or more. The V and J genes are TRBV20-1 and TRBJ1-1; D gene uncertain. V was clipped by 1 base and J by 11 bases, with 11 bases between them. The CDR3 loop spans 11 amino acids. The germline gives CDR1 DFQATT, CDR2 SNEGSKA (reference sequence). The CDR3 nucleotides are TGCAGTGCTAGAGGTCTTTTGGTTGCTTTCTTT. Translating it yields CSARGLLVAFF.

There are many counts of this clonotype. This chain joins TRBV2 and TRBJ1-2; weak D call: TRBD1 (5 bases). CDR1 is SNHLY and CDR2 is FYNNEI in the germline V gene. The V gene lost 9 bases and the J gene lost 4 bases, with 15 bases spanning the gap. CDR3 length: 13 residues. The CDR3 sequence: CASRGTEIYGYTF. CDR3 DNA sequence: TGTGCCAGTCGGGGGACGGAAATCTATGGCTACACCTTC.

V usage is TRBV29-1 and J usage is TRBJ1-2; TRBD1 matches 7 bases. Looked up from germline, CDR1 is SQVTM and CDR2 is ANQGSEA. The CDR3 is 12 amino acids. The trim removed 7 bases at V and 6 bases at J, leaving 8 bases unmatched. CDR3 coding DNA: TGCAGCGCCGAAATTGGGACAGATGGCTACACCTTC. Its protein is CSAEIGTDGYTF.